Below are 22 T cell receptor beta chains sequenced from a single sample in a study of blood T cell repertoires in COVID-19. Profiled with immunoSEQ multiplex PCR; TCRdb holds only in-frame clones, not every one. The sample contains hundreds of thousands of clones, 88% of which appear only once. Sequencing was performed on PBMCs or T cells enriched from blood (not recorded which). The source is a woman aged 25 to 39 who had recovered from COVID-19.

V usage is TRBV5-1 and J usage is TRBJ2-7; the match to TRBD1 covers 12 bases. V was pared by 1 base and J by 4 bases, with 3 bases of the junction left unmatched. There are 15 residues in the CDR3. The germline gives CDR1 SGHRS, CDR2 YFSETQ. DNA of the CDR3: TGCGCCAGCAGCTTGAAGGGACAGGGGGCATACGAGCAGTACTTC. Translation gives CASSLKGQGAYEQYF. The entire variable domain, with the rest obtained from reference TRBV5-1 and TRBJ2-7, is as follows: KAGVTQTPRYLIKTRGQQVTLSCSPISGHRSVSWYQQTPGQGLQFLFEYFSETQRNKGNFPGRFSGRQFSNSRSEMNVSTLELGDSALYLCASSLKGQGAYEQYFGPGTRLTVT.

The V gene is TRBV7-3, the J gene TRBJ1-1; TRBD1 matches at 7 bases. Germline lookup yields CDR1 SGHTA and CDR2 FQGTGA. The CDR3 loop spans 12 amino acids. V lost 5 bases, J lost 8 bases, and 5 bases stayed unmatched. DNA for the CDR3: TGTGCCAGCAGCCAACAGGGGACGGAAGCTTTCTTT. It specifies CASSQQGTEAFF.

The CDR3 loop is CAISLQGVNYGYTF. In DNA, the CDR3 is TGTGCCATCAGCCTACAGGGAGTGAACTATGGCTACACCTTC. J is TRBJ1-2 and V is TRBV10-3; D may be TRBD1 (6 bases). The V and J ends lost 6 bases and 2 bases respectively, with 13 bases between them. The length of the CDR3 is 14 residues. CDR1 is ENHRY and CDR2 is SYGVKD in the germline V gene.

The chain has TRBV27 and TRBJ1-6, with D perhaps matching TRBD1 (5 bases). The CDR3 loop spans 14 amino acids. Germline CDR1 reads MNHEY; CDR2 reads SMNVEV (reference sequence). With 7 bases removed from V and 1 base from J, the gap between germline ends came to 8 bases. CDR3 bases: TGTGCCAGCATGGGGGGTTCCTATAATTCACCCCTCCACTTT. As protein: CASMGGSYNSPLHF.

This chain uses TRBV6-5 with TRBJ2-7; 7 nucleotides match TRBD2. There are 14 residues in the CDR3. V was pared by 5 bases and J by 3 bases, with 7 bases of the junction left unmatched. Germline CDR1 MNHEY, CDR2 SVGAGI. This CDR3 reads CASSPSGNLYEQYF. Written as DNA, the CDR3 is TGTGCCAGCAGTCCAAGCGGGAACCTCTACGAGCAGTACTTC.

The chain has TRBV7-6 and TRBJ1-5; possible D gene TRBD1, 5 bases. The CDR3 totals 15 residues. The V and J ends lost 2 bases and 5 bases respectively, with 13 bases between them. The germline V gene encodes CDR1 SGHVS and CDR2 FNYEAQ. The CDR3 loop is CASSLFLGADQPQHF. The CDR3 DNA is TGTGCCAGCAGCTTATTCCTAGGGGCGGATCAGCCCCAGCATTTT.

This clone was seen only a few times. The rearrangement links TRBV24-1 to TRBJ1-5; tentatively, D is TRBD1 (5 bases). Trimming shortened V by 5 bases and J by 5 bases, and 12 bases separated the two germline ends. This CDR3 is 14 amino acids long. CDR1 KGHDR and CDR2 SFDVKD come from the germline V gene. The CDR3 DNA reads as TGTGCCACCAGTGCCTGGGGCTACGATCAGCCCCAGCATTTT. It is translated as CATSAWGYDQPQHF.

The V gene is TRBV5-1, the J gene TRBJ1-1; D gene ambiguous. CDR1 is SGHRS, CDR2 YFSETQ, per germline. Trimming left V 3 bases short and J 5 bases short, with 14 bases between. The CDR3 extends over 14 amino acids. CDR3 in amino acids: CASSWIKSGTEAFF. In nucleotides, the CDR3 is TGCGCCAGCAGCTGGATAAAATCGGGAACTGAAGCTTTCTTT.

This chain connects TRBV5-1 to TRBJ2-2; TRBD1 matches 9 bases. In germline, CDR1 is SGHRS, CDR2 YFSETQ. V was pared by 4 bases and J by 3 bases, with 19 bases of the junction left unmatched. The length of the CDR3 is 20 residues. The CDR3 reads CASSPVVGSFRDRDTGELFF. The CDR3 bases are TGCGCCAGCAGCCCTGTAGTCGGGTCTTTCCGGGACAGGGACACCGGGGAGCTGTTTTTT.

The rearrangement joins TRBV5-1 to TRBJ1-2; D not certain. V dropped 0 bases and J dropped 4 bases, with 7 bases sitting between them. The V gene's germline CDR1 is SGHRS and CDR2 YFSETQ. The CDR3 extends over 13 amino acids. Written as DNA, the CDR3 is TGCGCCAGCAGCTTGGGGGCGGGCTATGGCTACACCTTC. Protein sequence: CASSLGAGYGYTF. Complete variable domain (other parts from reference TRBV5-1 and TRBJ1-2): KAGVTQTPRYLIKTRGQQVTLSCSPISGHRSVSWYQQTPGQGLQFLFEYFSETQRNKGNFPGRFSGRQFSNSRSEMNVSTLELGDSALYLCASSLGAGYGYTFGSGTRLTVV.

The rearrangement uses TRBV7-3 and TRBJ2-1; TRBD2 matches 9 bases. The CDR3 extends over 17 amino acids. V shed 5 bases, J shed 3 bases, and the junction held 11 bases outside the gene matches. Germline V lookup: CDR1 SGHTA, CDR2 FQGTGA. The CDR3 DNA is TGTGCCAGCAGCCCCGGGGGTAGCGGGAGACTCTACAATGAGCAGTTCTTC. Translation gives CASSPGGSGRLYNEQFF.

This sequence joins TRBV3-1 (or the pseudogene TRBV3-2) and TRBJ1-1; D call uncertain. CDR3 length equals 13 residues. Germline CDR1 is LGHDT and CDR2 is YNNKEL (reference sequence). The V end was cut by 4 bases, the J end by 1 base, with 7 bases between. CDR3 loop: CASSPGWNTEAFF. The DNA for the CDR3 is TGTGCCAGCAGCCCCGGGTGGAACACTGAAGCTTTCTTT.

The DNA for the CDR3 is TGTGCCAGCAGTTTATCTTCAGGGTTGGGTGGCTACACCTTC. Its translation is CASSLSSGLGGYTF. The chain joins TRBV27 to TRBJ1-2, with D tentatively TRBD1 (5 bases). The CDR3 sequence is 14 residues long. The germline CDR1 and CDR2 sequences are MNHEY and SMNVEV (reference sequence). Trimming removed 0 bases at V and 7 bases at J, with 12 bases between.

The gene calls are TRBV7-8 and TRBJ2-7; 9 nucleotides line up with TRBD2. The germline CDR1 and CDR2 sequences are SGHVS and FQNEAQ. This CDR3 contains 17 residues. The V segment lost 1 base and the J segment 7 bases; nucleotides outside the gene matches: 14. The CDR3 DNA reads as TGTGCCAGCAGCTTAGAAGGGTTCTGGACTAGCGCTTATGAGCAGTACTTC. Amino acids: CASSLEGFWTSAYEQYF.

V and J are TRBV24-1 and TRBJ1-2; TRBD1 is a possible D gene (5 bases). V was cut by 5 bases and J by 8 bases, with 14 bases left in between. The CDR3 has 13 amino acids. CDR1 is KGHDR, CDR2 SFDVKD, per germline. The CDR3 coding sequence is TGTGCCACCAGTGTAGACAGCTCCGACGGCTACACCTTC. This sequence encodes CATSVDSSDGYTF.

The J gene is TRBJ1-4, the V gene TRBV11-1, with a weak D call TRBD1 (6 bases). CDR1 and CDR2 from the germline V gene are SGHAT and FQDESV (reference sequence). Trimming left V 1 base short and J 3 bases short, with 12 bases between. This CDR3 comprises 16 residues. The CDR3 nucleotides read TGTGCCAGCAGCTTAGGAACAGGGCTTCCTAATGAAAAACTGTTTTTT. It is translated as CASSLGTGLPNEKLFF.

The chain couples TRBV19 to TRBJ2-1, with 11 positions matching TRBD2. This CDR3 spans 20 amino acids. V lost 1 base, J lost 3 bases, and 14 bases stayed unmatched. CDR1 and CDR2 from the germline V gene are LNHDA and SQIVND (reference sequence). The CDR3 is CASSIALLGPTSGGYNEQFF. The CDR3 region has the DNA TGTGCCAGTAGTATAGCCCTCTTAGGTCCTACTAGCGGGGGCTACAATGAGCAGTTCTTC. Based on the CDR3 plus reference TRBV19 and TRBJ2-1, the full variable domain is DGGITQSPKYLFRKEGQNVTLSCEQNLNHDAMYWYRQDPGQGLRLIYYSQIVNDFQKGDIAEGYSVSREKKESFPLTVTSAQKNPTAFYLCASSIALLGPTSGGYNEQFFGPGTRLTVL.

The chain joins TRBV9 to TRBJ1-6, with D unresolved. The V and J ends lost 3 bases and 7 bases respectively, with 17 bases between them. The CDR3 is made up of 16 amino acids. Per the germline V gene, CDR1 is SGDLS and CDR2 is YYNGEE. As DNA, the CDR3 is TGTGCCAGCAGCGCCCAGGTGGCGCCGCAGAATTCACCCCTCCACTTT. Translated, it gives CASSAQVAPQNSPLHF.

J is TRBJ2-5 and V is TRBV5-1; D is undetermined. Trimming shortened V by 0 bases and J by 5 bases, and 14 bases separated the two germline ends. CDR1 is SGHRS and CDR2 is YFSETQ in the germline V gene. The CDR3 sequence is 15 residues long. DNA for the CDR3: TGCGCCAGCAGCTTGGCTGTCGGAAAAGCGGAGACCCAGTACTTC. This encodes CASSLAVGKAETQYF. Supplemented by reference TRBV5-1 and TRBJ2-5, the full variable domain reads KAGVTQTPRYLIKTRGQQVTLSCSPISGHRSVSWYQQTPGQGLQFLFEYFSETQRNKGNFPGRFSGRQFSNSRSEMNVSTLELGDSALYLCASSLAVGKAETQYFGPGTRLLVL.

This sequence joins TRBV24-1 and TRBJ2-1, with D tentatively TRBD1 (6 bases). This CDR3 spans 16 amino acids. The ends were cut back, 3 bases at V and 0 bases at J, with 11 bases in the middle. Germline loops: CDR1 KGHDR, CDR2 SFDVKD. The DNA for the CDR3 is TGTGCCACCAGTGATGCCCACAGGGTCTCCTACAATGAGCAGTTCTTC. Amino acids: CATSDAHRVSYNEQFF.

DNA of the CDR3: TGTGCCAGCAGTTACAATGGACAGATTAACTATGGCTACACCTTC. Translated, it gives CASSYNGQINYGYTF. The chain is built from TRBV6-5 and TRBJ1-2, with D possibly matching TRBD1 (6 bases). In germline, CDR1 is MNHEY, CDR2 SVGAGI. V was shortened by 2 bases and J by 1 base, with 11 bases between the two germline ends. The CDR3 length is 15 residues.

This clone was seen a few times. The genes are TRBV27 and TRBJ2-7; a weak D match, TRBD2 (6 bases). The CDR3 totals 15 residues. The V end lost 8 bases, the J end lost 3 bases, and 20 bases lay between the germline ends. Germline CDR1 is MNHEY and CDR2 is SMNVEV (reference sequence). This CDR3 is CASGDPTRSLYEQYF. The DNA of the CDR3 is TGTGCCAGCGGGGATCCGACTAGATCCCTCTACGAGCAGTACTTC.